Shown below are 16 T cell receptor beta chains from a single sample sequenced in a study of early T cells in non-severe SARS-CoV-2 infection. TCRdb analysed the 5' RACE reads with MiXCR anew, one entry per CDR3 protein. The repertoire consists of tens of thousands of distinct CDR3 sequences, with under 15% occurring once and the leading ten covering around 1.3%. Material for sequencing was whole blood. These receptors were obtained from an adult who was a healthcare worker with PCR-confirmed SARS-CoV-2 infection or an uninfected control (not recorded which).

This clonotype was seen repeatedly, ten times or more. This chain connects TRBV10-3 to TRBJ2-3, with 9 bases matching TRBD2. This CDR3 spans 16 amino acids. CDR1 is ENHRY and CDR2 is SYGVKD in the germline V gene. The J segment lost 4 bases and the V segment lost 8 bases, leaving 13 bases of the junction unmatched. CDR3 amino acids: CAIEPQAGGGSDTQYF. CDR3 in DNA: TGTGCCATCGAACCGCAAGCGGGAGGAGGATCAGATACGCAGTATTTT.

The sample holds many counts of this clonotype. V and J are TRBV5-5 and TRBJ2-7; D may correspond to TRBD1 or TRBD2 (6 bases each). Germline assignment: CDR1 SGHKS and CDR2 YYEKEE (reference sequence). The CDR3 totals 14 residues. The ends were cut back, 4 bases at V and 5 bases at J, with 16 bases in the middle. The CDR3 coding sequence is TGTGCCAGCAGCCCCTTTGGGGGCGGGAACGAGCAGTACTTC. Protein product: CASSPFGGGNEQYF.

This clonotype was recorded many times. This sequence joins TRBV24-1 and TRBJ1-5, with no clear D. The germline V gene encodes CDR1 KGHDR and CDR2 SFDVKD. Trimming removed 3 bases from V and 7 bases from J, with 9 bases in between. This CDR3 is built from 13 residues. DNA for the CDR3: TGTGCCACCAGTGATGGGTTATTCCAGCCCCAGCATTTT. It yields the protein CATSDGLFQPQHF.

In its sample, this clonotype was seen many times. The rearrangement joins TRBV7-9 to TRBJ1-4; D is undetermined. The CDR3 consists of 14 residues. Trimming took 2 bases from V and 9 from J, leaving 13 bases between them. Germline V gene lookup returns CDR1 SEHNR and CDR2 FQNEAQ (reference sequence). CDR3 protein: CASSLSASPKKLFF. The CDR3 DNA sequence: TGTGCCAGCAGCTTATCGGCCAGCCCGAAAAAACTGTTTTTT.

This clonotype was picked up many times. The DNA for the CDR3 is TGTGCCAGCAGCCCCCGGCGGGACTTAGACTACGAGCAGTACTTC. Translating gives CASSPRRDLDYEQYF. The V gene is TRBV11-2, the J gene TRBJ2-7; D is perhaps TRBD2 (6 bases). Germline CDR1 is SGHAT and CDR2 is FQNNGV. The CDR3 consists of 15 residues. Trimming stripped 5 bases from V and 3 bases from J, with 17 bases between.

This clonotype has a count of ten or more. The J gene is TRBJ2-3, the V gene TRBV24-1; D may be TRBD1 or TRBD2 (5 bases each). Germline V gene sequence: CDR1 KGHDR, CDR2 SFDVKD. Trimming shortened V by 6 bases and J by 4 bases, and 13 bases separated the two germline ends. The CDR3 length is 14 residues. This CDR3 is CATSPGAHPDTQYF. In DNA, the CDR3 is TGTGCCACCAGTCCCGGGGCTCACCCAGATACGCAGTATTTT.

This clonotype was observed at least ten times. This chain joins TRBV18 and TRBJ1-1, with D uncertain. This CDR3 contains 14 residues. The germline V and J ends were trimmed by 5 bases and 4 bases, with 14 bases remaining between them. CDR1 KGHSH and CDR2 LQKENI come from the germline V gene. The CDR3 is CASSGLDGSTEAFF. CDR3 in DNA: TGTGCCAGCTCAGGCCTGGACGGGAGCACTGAAGCTTTCTTT.

The rearrangement joins TRBV7-2 to TRBJ2-7; tentatively, D is TRBD2 (6 bases). CDR1 and CDR2 (germline): SGHTA, FQGNSA. The CDR3 contains 13 residues. Trimming removed 5 bases at V and 4 bases at J, with 12 bases between. CDR3 bases: TGTGCCAGCAGCGGAGGGACTCAGTACGAGCAGTACTTC. Protein: CASSGGTQYEQYF. The whole variable domain, remainder taken from reference TRBV7-2 and TRBJ2-7, is GAGVSQSPSNKVTEKGKDVELRCDPISGHTALYWYRQSLGQGLEFLIYFQGNSAPDKSGLPSDRFSAERTGGSVSTLTIQRTQQEDSAVYLCASSGGTQYEQYFGPGTRLTVT.

As regards this clonotype: A junction end diverges from the germline sequence, so it may reflect a read error. The chain carries TRBV13 and TRBJ2-1; 9 bases align to TRBD1. The CDR3 contains 14 residues. Germline assignment: CDR1 PRHDT and CDR2 FYEKMQ (reference sequence). CDR3 in DNA: TGTGCCAGCAGTTTAGGGACAGGGACGTTTGAGCAGTTCTTC. This codes for CASSLGTGTFEQFF.

In its sample, this clonotype was seen many times. The genes are TRBV20-1 and TRBJ2-1, with 7 bases aligning to TRBD1. CDR1 DFQATT and CDR2 SNEGSKA come from the germline V gene (reference sequence). V was pared by 3 bases and J by 5 bases, with 7 bases of the junction left unmatched. CDR3 length equals 14 residues. CDR3 region: CSARDDRANNEQFF. The CDR3 region has the DNA TGCAGTGCTAGGGATGACAGGGCGAACAATGAGCAGTTCTTC.

In its sample, this clonotype was seen many times. This chain connects TRBV12-3 or TRBV12-4 to TRBJ1-3; no clear D gene. V was clipped by 1 base and J by 0 bases, with 4 bases between them. This CDR3 is 14 amino acids long. The CDR3 DNA reads TGTGCCAGCAGTTTAGGGCCCTCTGGAAACACCATATATTTT. This codes for CASSLGPSGNTIYF.

There are many counts of this clonotype. The J gene is TRBJ2-7, the V gene TRBV5-5, with D possibly being TRBD2 (5 bases). This CDR3 is 13 amino acids long. The germline gives CDR1 SGHKS, CDR2 YYEKEE (reference sequence). Trimming stripped 1 base from V and 9 bases from J, with 14 bases between. The CDR3 DNA reads as TGTGCCAGCAGCTTGTTCTCAGCGGAGAGGCAGTACTTC. This translates into CASSLFSAERQYF.

Ten or more counts support this clonotype. The chain carries TRBV7-9 and TRBJ2-4, with D possibly being TRBD1 (6 bases). CDR1 and CDR2 (germline): SEHNR, FQNEAQ (reference sequence). The CDR3 runs 16 residues. Trimming left V 0 bases short and J 6 bases short, with 15 bases between. Here the CDR3 DNA reads TGTGCCAGCAGCTTAGCACCCAACAGGGTGGGAAACATTCAGTACTTC. Translated, it gives CASSLAPNRVGNIQYF.

This clonotype has just one count. This chain uses TRBV7-2 with TRBJ2-3; TRBD2 aligns across 7 bases. Germline CDR1 and CDR2: SGHTA and FQGNSA. This CDR3 is built from 14 residues. Trimming at V came to 1 base and at J to 3 bases, leaving 1 base not matched to a gene. The CDR3 bases are TGTGCCAGCAGCTTAGGGCGGGGGACAGATACGCAGTATTTT. This codes for CASSLGRGTDTQYF. Combining the CDR3 with reference TRBV7-2 and TRBJ2-3 gives the whole variable domain GAGVSQSPSNKVTEKGKDVELRCDPISGHTALYWYRQSLGQGLEFLIYFQGNSAPDKSGLPSDRFSAERTGGSVSTLTIQRTQQEDSAVYLCASSLGRGTDTQYFGPGTRLTVL.

This clonotype was recorded many times. This sequence joins TRBV28 and TRBJ2-7, with D perhaps TRBD2 (6 bases). This CDR3 is 15 amino acids long. Looked up from germline, CDR1 is MDHEN and CDR2 is SYDVKM. V was shortened by 4 bases and J by 2 bases, with 15 bases between the two germline ends. CDR3 in DNA: TGTGCCAGCAGTTCCCTGACTAGTCGGGCCTACGAGCAGTACTTC. Translating it yields CASSSLTSRAYEQYF.

The sample holds many counts of this clonotype. The gene calls are TRBV12-3 or TRBV12-4 and TRBJ2-5, with D perhaps assigned TRBD1 or TRBD2 (5 bases each). This CDR3 comprises 13 residues. The germline V and J ends were trimmed by 2 bases and 5 bases, with 9 bases remaining between them. The CDR3 here is CASSLRDPETQYF. The CDR3 bases are TGTGCCAGCAGTTTAAGGGACCCTGAGACCCAGTACTTC.